This TCR beta chain stems from a study of blood T cell repertoires in COVID-19. For the study at large: Acute and convalescent COVID-19 samples came from the United States, Italy and Spain. In each case, the material was cDNA or gDNA derived from T cells, B-cell-depleted T cells, or PBMCs.

Study processing details: From reference gene primer amplification, estimates of nucleated cell counts were derived. TCRdb's copy holds only in-frame clones and misses some; the assay was immunoSEQ multiplex PCR. V, J and clone size are those of that table, while D and trimming were read from the DNA. The sample contains approximately 150,000 clones, around nine tenths of which appear only once. This CDR3 has 14 residues. V lost 4 bases to trimming and J lost 2 bases; unmatched junction nucleotides: 5. Germline V gene sequence: CDR1 LGHNA, CDR2 YSLEER. V usage is TRBV4-3 and J usage is TRBJ2-7; 7 bases fit TRBD2. The receptor comes from a human donor in a cohort sampled during active COVID-19. The sequencing sample was made of peripheral blood. CDR3 sequence: CASSRGSGAYEQYF. Here the CDR3 DNA reads TGCGCCAGCAGCCGAGGAAGCGGGGCCTACGAGCAGTACTTC.